The T cell receptor beta chain described here comes from a study of chemoradiotherapy in HPV16-positive cancers. Study background: A couple of HPV16-positive patients' cells yielded candidate HPV-specific clones and common motifs.

General study points: Candidate HPV-specific clones and E7-related TCR motifs grew in tumor during treatment. The functional HPV-specific definition rests on just two HPV16-positive patients.

Measured with immunoSEQ multiplex PCR; TCRdb has only the in-frame clones, and not every one. The table includes tens of thousands of clones, around nine tenths detected once. Over chemoradiotherapy, repertoires were sampled more than once. V lost 6 bases, J lost 2 bases, and 11 bases lay in between. CDR1 is MNHNS and CDR2 is SASEGT in the germline V gene. The CDR3 length is 15 residues. On this clone itself: Its antigen remains unknown.

This TCR came from a human donor with HPV-associated anogenital cancer. V is TRBV6-1 and J is TRBJ2-6, with D tentatively TRBD2 (6 bases). This specimen was blood, taken from a patient who underwent chemoradiotherapy. The CDR3 coding sequence is TGTGCCAGCAGCCTCGGGGGAGCTGGGGCCAACGTCCTGACTTTC. Amino acid sequence: CASSLGGAGANVLTF.